These 2 T cell receptor beta chains share one sample of origin, sequenced in a study of radiation and T cells in renal cell carcinoma. The time point is: blood 4 weeks post-SBRT, at nephrectomy. Sample treatment: 15 Gy SBRT to primary tumor, nephrectomy 4 weeks later. Clones were read by immunoSEQ multiplex PCR, and TCRdb kept only the in-frame ones, dropping some. Of some 150,000 clones listed, 65% to 90% were seen once; the top ten hold 15% to 20%. The source material was blood, sampled from a patient whose treatment included radiotherapy and nephrectomy. The receptors were gathered from a woman aged 50 to 60 with renal cell carcinoma.

The gene calls are TRBV30 and TRBJ2-7; D is perhaps TRBD1 (5 bases). Per the germline V gene, CDR1 is GTSNPN and CDR2 is SVGIG (reference sequence). CDR3 length: 11 amino acids. The V and J ends lost 2 bases and 3 bases respectively, with 5 bases between them. This chain's CDR3 is CAWSQGYEQYF. Written as DNA, the CDR3 is TGTGCCTGGAGTCAGGGCTACGAGCAGTACTTC. The complete variable domain, with remaining parts taken from reference TRBV30 and TRBJ2-7, reads SQTIHQWPATLVQPVGSPLSLECTVEGTSNPNLYWYRQAAGRGLQLLFYSVGIGQISSEVPQNLSASRPQDRQFILSSKKLLLSDSGFYLCAWSQGYEQYFGPGTRLTVT.

The chain employs TRBV25-1 and TRBJ1-3; D unclear. This CDR3 has 17 residues. Germline V CDR1 and CDR2: MGHDK, SYGVNS. The germline V and J ends were trimmed by 2 bases and 0 bases, with 14 bases remaining between them. As DNA, the CDR3 is TGTGCCAGCAGTGAAACCGGGCGAGGAATCTCTGGAAACACCATATATTTT. Translating gives CASSETGRGISGNTIYF.